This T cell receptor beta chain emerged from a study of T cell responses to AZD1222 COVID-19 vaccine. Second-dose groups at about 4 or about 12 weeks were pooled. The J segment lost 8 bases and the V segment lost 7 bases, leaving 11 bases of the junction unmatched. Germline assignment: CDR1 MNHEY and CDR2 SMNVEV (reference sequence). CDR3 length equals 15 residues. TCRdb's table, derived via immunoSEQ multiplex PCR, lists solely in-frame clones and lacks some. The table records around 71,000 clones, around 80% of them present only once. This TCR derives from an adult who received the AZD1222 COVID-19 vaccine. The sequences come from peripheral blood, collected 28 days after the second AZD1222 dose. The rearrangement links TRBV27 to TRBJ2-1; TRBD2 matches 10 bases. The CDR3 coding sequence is TGTGCCAGCAAATCCATAGCGGGGGGAGAAGATGAGCAGTTCTTC. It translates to CASKSIAGGEDEQFF.